Listed below are T cell receptor beta chains from one sample, sequenced in a study of glioma-infiltrating T cells. TCRdb re-called the multiplex PCR reads with MiXCR, one entry per CDR3 protein. The sample includes tens of thousands of distinct CDR3 sequences, around 37% of them seen just once. Sequencing was carried out using glioma tissue, nonneoplastic brain tissue, or PBMCs (not recorded which). All receptors come from a human donor with low-grade glioma or glioblastoma, undergoing nonglioma brain surgery, or in good health (not recorded which). Both conserved end residues are trimmed from each CDR3.

J	V	CDR3
TRBJ2-5	TRBV3-1	ASSQKVPQTLKETQY
TRBJ2-3	TRBV20-1	SARTDTQY
TRBJ2-1	TRBV4-1	ASSSTSGRGAYNEQL
TRBJ1-1	TRBV30	AWSMGQLNTEAF
TRBJ1-6	TRBV3-1	ASGGQGSSLH
TRBJ2-1	TRBV6-2/TRBV6-3	ASRKTSGIGTEQF
TRBJ1-2	TRBV2	ASMQGPSSNYCYT
TRBJ2-3	TRBV20-1	SSSTFTDTQY
TRBJ2-1	TRBV30	AWSVFGNERF
TRBJ2-7	TRBV20-1	SAGDPQGPSYEQY
TRBJ2-1	TRBV6-2/TRBV6-3	STTSINEHF
TRBJ2-1	TRBV29-1	SVVRTSGEQF
TRBJ2-3	TRBV11-3	ASSFQGSDTQY
TRBJ2-7	TRBV20-1	SAGPGGRPLEQY
TRBJ2-1	TRBV28	AGSFLGTGFNNEKF
TRBJ1-1	TRBV20-1	SAKKLLTMNTEAF
TRBJ2-7	TRBV6-1	ASSFASGGTKEQY
TRBJ2-5	TRBV28	ASSFYICSALDSVNKETQY
TRBJ2-5	TRBV29-1	SVPKSGTETQY
TRBJ1-2	TRBV4-3	ASSRQENYGYI
TRBJ2-7	TRBV28	ASSQVTGGAGEQY
TRBJ2-3	TRBV6-2/TRBV6-3	ASSRDSTDTQY
TRBJ1-3	TRBV5-6	ASRRNPRTGGSHSGNTIY
TRBJ2-3	TRBV6-1	ASTHTDTQY
TRBJ1-2	TRBV12-3/TRBV12-4	ASSPDGYYGYT
TRBJ2-2	TRBV5-1	ASSLSLASNTGELF
TRBJ1-5	TRBV19	ASSRTGWEPQH
TRBJ1-1	TRBV5-6	ASNRDTWGNTEAF
TRBJ1-5	TRBV5-5	ASSLRTGQASEPQH
TRBJ2-1	TRBV6-1	ASSQGVAARRS
TRBJ2-1	TRBV10-3	AISERMTGIGDNEQF
TRBJ2-7	TRBV11-3	ASSSSWYEQY
TRBJ2-7	TRBV11-2	ASRPTGGYEQY
TRBJ1-5	TRBV20-1	SAGDRGAGNQPQH
TRBJ2-5	TRBV29-1	SVGHLDQETQY
TRBJ1-5	TRBV29-1	SVGVGAYQPQH
TRBJ2-5	TRBV5-5	ASSLGLYQETQY
TRBJ2-2	TRBV11-2	ASSLVAAGTGELF
TRBJ2-7	TRBV2	ASRQGWGYEQY
TRBJ1-2	TRBV20-1	SVASRGGYT
TRBJ2-1	TRBV11-3	ASRPTGGPTYNEEF
TRBJ2-7	TRBV28	ASSSPVTDRTSYEQY
TRBJ1-3	TRBV27	ASSPGSSSGNTIY
TRBJ2-2	TRBV24-1	ATSDPRLAGTTNTGELS
TRBJ1-5	TRBV2	ASSESRQTQH
TRBJ2-5	TRBV24-1	ATMDRAQETQY
TRBJ2-7	TRBV6-5	ASSYSSSGSLPYEQY
TRBJ2-1	TRBV20-1	SANGQGSYNEQF
TRBJ2-1	TRBV19	ASSLRFPGQVTSDEQF
TRBJ1-5	TRBV7-2	ASSPPGGRVQPQH
TRBJ2-1	TRBV19	ASSKGTGSYNEQF
TRBJ1-1	TRBV19	ASSIGRGLVTEAF
TRBJ1-1	TRBV6-4	ASSEPGGASLAF
TRBJ1-5	TRBV20-1	SARSGQSNQPQH
TRBJ2-5	TRBV7-2	ASSATGTSGGETRY